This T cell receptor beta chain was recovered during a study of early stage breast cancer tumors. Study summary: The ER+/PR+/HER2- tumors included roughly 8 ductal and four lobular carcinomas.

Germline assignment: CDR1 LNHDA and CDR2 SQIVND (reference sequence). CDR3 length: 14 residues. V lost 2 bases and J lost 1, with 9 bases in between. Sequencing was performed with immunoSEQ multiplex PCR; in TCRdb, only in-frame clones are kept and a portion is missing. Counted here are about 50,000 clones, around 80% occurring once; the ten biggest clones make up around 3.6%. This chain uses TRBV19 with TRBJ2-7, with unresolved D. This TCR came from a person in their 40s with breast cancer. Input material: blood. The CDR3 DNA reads TGTGCCAGTAGTATATTGTCCAGTTCCTACGAGCAGTACTTC. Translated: CASSILSSSYEQYF.